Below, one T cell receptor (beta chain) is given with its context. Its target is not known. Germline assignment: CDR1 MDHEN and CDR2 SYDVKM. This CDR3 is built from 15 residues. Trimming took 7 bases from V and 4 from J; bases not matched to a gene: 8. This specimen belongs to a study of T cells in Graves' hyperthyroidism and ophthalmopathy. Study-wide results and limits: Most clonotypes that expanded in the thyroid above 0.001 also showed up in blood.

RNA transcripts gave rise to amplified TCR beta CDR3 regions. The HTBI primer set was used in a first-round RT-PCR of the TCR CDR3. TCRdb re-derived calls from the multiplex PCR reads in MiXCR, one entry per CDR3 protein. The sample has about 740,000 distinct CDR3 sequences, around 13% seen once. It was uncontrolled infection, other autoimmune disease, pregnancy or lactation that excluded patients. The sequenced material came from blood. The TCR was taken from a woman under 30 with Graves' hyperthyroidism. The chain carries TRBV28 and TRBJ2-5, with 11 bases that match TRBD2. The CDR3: CASKSLAGGLETQYF. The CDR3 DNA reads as TGTGCCAGCAAATCATTAGCGGGAGGGCTAGAGACCCAGTACTTC. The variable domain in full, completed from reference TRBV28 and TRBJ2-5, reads DVKVTQSSRYLVKRTGEKVFLECVQDMDHENMFWYRQDPGLGLRLIYFSYDVKMKEKGDIPEGYSVSREKKERFSLILESASTNQTSMYLCASKSLAGGLETQYFGPGTRLLVL.